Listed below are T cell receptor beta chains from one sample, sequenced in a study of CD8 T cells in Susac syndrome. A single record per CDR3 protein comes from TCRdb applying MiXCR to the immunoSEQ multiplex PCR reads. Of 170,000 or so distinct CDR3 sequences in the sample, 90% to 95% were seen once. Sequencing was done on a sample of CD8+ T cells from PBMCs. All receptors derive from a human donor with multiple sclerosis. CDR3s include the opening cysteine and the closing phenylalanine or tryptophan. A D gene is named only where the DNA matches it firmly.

CATREQAHTEAFF | TGTGCCACCAGAGAACAGGCGCACACTGAAGCTTTCTTT | TRBJ1-1 | - | TRBV24-1
CASSVGLAASLSGANVLTF | TGTGCCAGCAGCGTGGGACTAGCGGCCTCTCTCTCTGGGGCCAACGTCCTGACTTTC | TRBJ2-6 | TRBD2 | TRBV9
CASSHRTSYEQYF | TGCGCCAGCAGCCACAGGACCTCCTACGAGCAGTACTTC | TRBJ2-7 | - | TRBV5-1
CATSDQTSGGQETQYF | TGTGCCACCAGTGATCAGACTAGCGGGGGGCAAGAGACCCAGTACTTC | TRBJ2-5 | TRBD2 | TRBV24-1
CSARSLPSSYNEQFF | TGCAGCGCCCGTAGTCTGCCGAGCTCCTACAATGAGCAGTTCTTC | TRBJ2-1 | - | TRBV29-1
CASSIRPQDYGYTF | TGTGCCAGCAGCATCAGGCCACAGGACTATGGCTACACCTTC | TRBJ1-2 | - | TRBV7-8
CASQGDSDVVEKLFF | TGTGCCAGCCAGGGGGATAGCGATGTGGTTGAAAAACTGTTTTTT | TRBJ1-4 | TRBD1 | TRBV7-9
CASSSLLSGANVLTF | TGTGCCAGCAGCAGCTTGCTCTCTGGGGCCAACGTCCTGACTTTC | TRBJ2-6 | - | TRBV13
CASSVAGGTSGSNEQFF | TGTGCCAGCAGCGTAGCCGGTGGGACTAGCGGGAGCAATGAGCAGTTCTTC | TRBJ2-1 | TRBD2 | TRBV9
CATSRAEGVGTDTQYF | TGTGCCACCAGCAGAGCGGAGGGGGTCGGCACAGATACGCAGTATTTT | TRBJ2-3 | - | TRBV15
CASSATQETQYF | TGTGCCAGCAGCGCGACCCAAGAGACCCAGTACTTC | TRBJ2-5 | - | TRBV7-9
CASSQDRGTTAFF | TGTGCCAGCAGCCAAGATAGAGGGACCACCGCTTTCTTT | TRBJ1-1 | - | TRBV3-1
CASSQAGDRGRYEQYF | TGTGCCAGCAGCCAAGCGGGGGACAGGGGAAGATACGAGCAGTACTTC | TRBJ2-7 | TRBD1 | TRBV13
CASSLGGVYGYTF | TGTGCCAGCAGCTTAGGGGGCGTCTATGGCTACACCTTC | TRBJ1-2 | - | TRBV11-2
CASSLVGFVPAGELFF | TGTGCCAGCAGCTTAGTTGGGTTTGTCCCAGCCGGGGAGCTGTTTTTT | TRBJ2-2 | - | TRBV7-2
CSARVDRDEAFF | TGCAGTGCTAGAGTCGACAGGGACGAAGCTTTCTTT | TRBJ1-1 | TRBD1 | TRBV20-1
CASTKPVGRSYNEQFF | TGTGCCAGCACCAAACCAGTAGGGAGATCCTACAATGAGCAGTTCTTC | TRBJ2-1 | - | TRBV2
CSVDPYTGRNTEAFF | TGCAGCGTCGACCCATACACAGGGAGGAACACTGAAGCTTTCTTT | TRBJ1-1 | - | TRBV29-1
CASSFPIQETQYF | TGTGCCAGCAGCTTCCCCATACAAGAGACCCAGTACTTC | TRBJ2-5 | - | TRBV7-9
CASSLPQGEKLFF | TGTGCCAGCAGCTTACCCCAGGGGGAAAAACTGTTTTTT | TRBJ1-4 | - | TRBV7-9
CASSLQNQPQHF | TGTGCCAGCAGCTTACAGAACCAGCCCCAGCATTTT | TRBJ1-5 | - | TRBV28